The 30 T cell receptor beta chains listed next were all sequenced from one sample in a study of beta chain features in type 1 diabetes. Reverse transcribing all isolated RNA meant expressed TCRB transcripts were sequenced. TCRdb's copy holds only in-frame clones and misses some; the assay was immunoSEQ multiplex PCR. This sample has around 300,000 clones; approximately 14% occur once, and the top ten carry roughly 7%. The sequencing input was central memory CD4+ T cells from blood. The receptors were gathered from a man under 40 in good health.

The chain carries TRBV7-9 and TRBJ2-1; the match to TRBD1 covers 7 bases. The CDR3 loop spans 15 amino acids. Germline CDR1 and CDR2: SEHNR and FQNEAQ (reference sequence). The V gene end was trimmed by 1 base and the J gene end by 7 bases; junction bases not matched to a gene: 7. The CDR3 here is CASSLDGRGSNEQFF. The CDR3, as DNA: TGTGCCAGCAGCTTAGATGGCAGGGGGTCGAATGAGCAGTTCTTC.

This clone was recorded a few times. The chain recombines TRBV19 with TRBJ2-2; 10 nucleotides match TRBD2. V dropped 4 bases and J dropped 1; count of bases not matched to a gene: 3. This CDR3 has 16 amino acids. Looked up from germline, CDR1 is LNHDA and CDR2 is SQIVND (reference sequence). This CDR3 reads CASSTWTSGNTGELFF. In DNA, the CDR3 is TGTGCCAGTAGTACCTGGACTAGCGGGAACACCGGGGAGCTGTTTTTT.

Only a few counts were recorded for this clone. The chain joins TRBV6-1 to TRBJ1-1; TRBD1 might be the D (5 bases). Looked up from germline, CDR1 is MNHNS and CDR2 is SASEGT. CDR3 length: 14 residues. V shed 7 bases and J shed 0 bases, with 12 bases lying between them. For the CDR3, the DNA is TGTGCCAGCACTGACAGAAATATGAACACTGAAGCTTTCTTT. Amino acids: CASTDRNMNTEAFF.

This clone showed up just once. V is TRBV5-1 and J is TRBJ1-6; the match to TRBD1 covers 9 bases. Germline values: CDR1 SGHRS, CDR2 YFSETQ. Trimming cost V 2 bases and J 10 bases; bases outside gene matches: 4. CDR3 size: 14 residues. Here the CDR3 DNA reads TGCGCCAGCAGCTTAGGGACAGGGAGGTCACCCCTCCACTTT. Protein product: CASSLGTGRSPLHF.

The CDR3 bases are TGTGCTTGTAAGGGGTCGGGTCAGCCCCAGCATTTT. Its translation is CACKGSGQPQHF. V gene TRBV12-5 combines with J gene TRBJ1-5; a possible D gene is TRBD1 (5 bases). Germline-derived CDR1 and CDR2 are LGHNT and FRNRAP. The V gene lost 11 bases and the J gene lost 6 bases, with 14 bases spanning the gap. This CDR3 is 12 amino acids long.

The rearrangement links TRBV28 to TRBJ2-3; D is ambiguous. V dropped 8 bases and J dropped 2 bases, with 8 bases sitting between them. This CDR3 region has 12 residues. CDR1 is MDHEN and CDR2 is SYDVKM in the germline V gene. The CDR3 spells CASRAYTDTQYF. The CDR3 coding sequence is TGTGCCAGCCGGGCCTACACAGATACGCAGTATTTT. Using reference TRBV28 and TRBJ2-3 for the parts outside the CDR3, the full variable domain is DVKVTQSSRYLVKRTGEKVFLECVQDMDHENMFWYRQDPGLGLRLIYFSYDVKMKEKGDIPEGYSVSREKKERFSLILESASTNQTSMYLCASRAYTDTQYFGPGTRLTVL.

This clone was seen only a few times. V is TRBV12-5 and J is TRBJ1-5; D not certain. The CDR3 totals 15 residues. The V gene's germline CDR1 is LGHNT and CDR2 FRNRAP. The V end was cut by 6 bases, the J end by 4 bases, with 16 bases between. CDR3 amino acids: CASGLEGPSNQPQHF. The CDR3 DNA sequence: TGTGCTAGTGGACTGGAAGGGCCATCTAATCAGCCCCAGCATTTT. Filled out from reference TRBV12-5 and TRBJ1-5, the complete variable domain reads DARVTQTPRHKVTEMGQEVTMRCQPILGHNTVFWYRQTMMQGLELLAYFRNRAPLDDSGMPKDRFSAEMPDATLATLKIQPSEPRDSAVYFCASGLEGPSNQPQHFGDGTRLSIL.

This clone has only a few counts. In DNA, the CDR3 is TGCGCCAGCAGCTTGGTGATACAGGCGAACACCGGGGAGCTGTTTTTT. It translates to CASSLVIQANTGELFF. V and J are TRBV5-1 and TRBJ2-2, with TRBD1 as a possible D gene (5 bases). V was cut by 0 bases and J by 0 bases, with 9 bases left in between. Germline assignment: CDR1 SGHRS and CDR2 YFSETQ. The CDR3 length is 16 residues.

This clone was observed a few times. The J gene is TRBJ2-3, the V gene TRBV27; 8 bases fit TRBD2. The trim removed 1 base at V and 2 bases at J, leaving 5 bases unmatched. The germline gives CDR1 MNHEY, CDR2 SMNVEV (reference sequence). This CDR3 is 16 amino acids long. CDR3 loop: CASSLLASGYTDTQYF. CDR3 nucleotides: TGTGCCAGCAGTTTATTGGCTAGCGGGTACACAGATACGCAGTATTTT.

The V and J genes are TRBV6-5 and TRBJ2-2, with TRBD2 as a possible D gene (5 bases). This CDR3 has 15 amino acids. V lost 0 bases and J lost 5, with 10 bases in between. Germline V gene sequence: CDR1 MNHEY, CDR2 SVGAGI. Written as DNA, the CDR3 is TGTGCCAGCAGTTACTCGAGGGCTCGGACCGGGGAGCTGTTTTTT. Its translation is CASSYSRARTGELFF.

V is TRBV4-3 and J is TRBJ1-1, with TRBD1 matching 7 bases. The length of the CDR3 is 13 residues. Germline V gene lookup returns CDR1 LGHNA and CDR2 YSLEER. V dropped 10 bases and J dropped 6; count of bases not matched to a gene: 11. This chain's CDR3 is CATPRDSPSEAFF. CDR3 nucleotides: TGCGCCACCCCCCGGGACAGTCCCTCTGAAGCTTTCTTT.

This sequence joins TRBV6-6 and TRBJ2-7; D perhaps matches TRBD1 (5 bases). There are 13 residues in the CDR3. The V and J ends lost 4 bases and 0 bases respectively, with 7 bases between them. Per the germline V gene, CDR1 is MNHNY and CDR2 is SVGAGI (reference sequence). CDR3 loop: CASSLDISYEQYV. In DNA, the CDR3 is TGTGCCAGCAGTTTGGACATCTCCTACGAGCAGTACGTC.

The chain combines TRBV9 with TRBJ2-1; D uncertain. V was trimmed by 4 bases and J by 4 bases, leaving 3 bases between them. This CDR3 is built from 11 residues. Germline CDR1 and CDR2: SGDLS and YYNGEE. CDR3 in amino acids: CASSLYNEQFF. The CDR3 nucleotides read TGTGCCAGCAGCCTGTACAATGAGCAGTTCTTC.

The chain's CDR3 is CASSGGNSGNTIYF. The CDR3 DNA reads as TGTGCCAGCAGCGGGGGGAACTCTGGAAACACCATATATTTT. The chain joins TRBV9 to TRBJ1-3, with D possibly being TRBD1 (5 bases). CDR3 length equals 14 residues. From germline, CDR1 is SGDLS and CDR2 YYNGEE. V lost 3 bases to trimming and J lost 0 bases, with 7 bases between them.

The chain combines TRBV19 with TRBJ2-3; a weak D match, TRBD2 (6 bases). This CDR3 comprises 19 residues. Trimming removed 3 bases at V and 2 bases at J, with 24 bases between. The germline CDR1 and CDR2 sequences are LNHDA and SQIVND (reference sequence). The CDR3 is CASSIGAGSWGVSTDTQYF. Written as DNA, the CDR3 is TGTGCCAGTAGTATCGGTGCAGGGTCCTGGGGGGTTTCCACAGATACGCAGTATTTT.

The chain links TRBV5-6 to TRBJ1-4; D is undetermined. The CDR3 runs 17 residues. From germline, CDR1 is SGHDT and CDR2 YYEEEE. The V end was cut by 6 bases, the J end by 0 bases, with 18 bases between. This CDR3 reads CASTYPRGGTTNEKLFF. CDR3 nucleotide sequence: TGTGCCAGCACTTATCCCCGGGGAGGGACAACTAATGAAAAACTGTTTTTT.

The CDR3 sequence is CASSSGTSGSVVDEQFF. The CDR3, as DNA: TGTGCCAGCAGCTCGGGGACTAGCGGATCTGTTGTTGATGAGCAGTTCTTC. The V and J genes are TRBV5-4 and TRBJ2-1; the match to TRBD2 covers 11 bases. V dropped 3 bases and J dropped 8; count of bases not matched to a gene: 13. Germline assignment: CDR1 SGHNT and CDR2 YYREEE (reference sequence). The CDR3 is made up of 17 amino acids.

This chain joins TRBV21-1 and TRBJ2-1. TRBV21-1 counts as a pseudogene. CDR3 length: 16 residues. CDR3 sequence: CASPSGGDSLYNEQFF. DNA of the CDR3: TGTGCCAGCCCCTCAGGGGGGGACAGCTTATACAATGAGCAGTTCTTC.

Of note for this clone: Other DNA sequences from this sample encode an identical CDR3 as well. This sequence joins TRBV7-2 and TRBJ2-3; no clear D. Between the trimmed V and J ends, which lost 2 bases and 3 bases, there was a span of 6 bases. This CDR3 region has 13 residues. Germline V CDR1 and CDR2: SGHTA, FQGNSA. The CDR3 sequence: CASSLKRTDTQYF. CDR3 nucleotides: TGTGCCAGCAGCTTAAAGAGGACAGATACGCAGTATTTT.

This clone was detected a few times. This chain links TRBV28 with TRBJ1-2; no firm D call. Between the trimmed V and J ends, which lost 5 bases and 4 bases, there was a span of 8 bases. Germline assignment: CDR1 MDHEN and CDR2 SYDVKM. The length of the CDR3 is 12 residues. CDR3 region: CASSTTSYGYTF. DNA for the CDR3: TGTGCCAGCAGTACAACCAGCTATGGCTACACCTTC.

This sequence joins TRBV6-5 and TRBJ1-1; possible D gene TRBD1, 5 bases. The CDR3 runs 16 residues. Germline V lookup: CDR1 MNHEY, CDR2 SVGAGI. The V end was cut by 2 bases, the J end by 5 bases, with 18 bases between. The CDR3 DNA follows: TGTGCCAGCAGTTACGCCTCAGGGACGGCCAAAACTGAAGCTTTCTTT. Its protein is CASSYASGTAKTEAFF.

The table lists this clone with a few counts. Other DNA sequences in the sample encode the same CDR3. The chain is built from TRBV9 and TRBJ2-2; possible D gene TRBD2, 6 bases. Trimming took 0 bases from V and 4 from J, leaving 13 bases between them. From germline, CDR1 is SGDLS and CDR2 YYNGEE. The CDR3 has 16 residues. The CDR3 spells CASSVGGGRSTGELFF. For the CDR3, the DNA is TGTGCCAGCAGCGTAGGAGGAGGGAGGAGCACCGGGGAGCTGTTTTTT. Variable domain in full (rest from reference TRBV9 and TRBJ2-2): DSGVTQTPKHLITATGQRVTLRCSPRSGDLSVYWYQQSLDQGLQFLIQYYNGEERAKGNILERFSAQQFPDLHSELNLSSLELGDSALYFCASSVGGGRSTGELFFGEGSRLTVL.

This clone was counted between two and nine times. V usage is TRBV7-2 and J usage is TRBJ2-5, with 11 bases aligning to TRBD2. This CDR3 has 18 amino acids. Germline V gives CDR1 SGHTA, CDR2 FQGNSA. With 1 base clipped from V and 2 bases from J, the junction kept 9 bases outside the gene matches. In nucleotides, the CDR3 is TGTGCCAGCAGCTTAGGTTTAATAGCGGGAGGGCTGCAAGAGACCCAGTACTTC. Protein: CASSLGLIAGGLQETQYF.

This clone was detected a few times. V and J are TRBV5-5 and TRBJ2-2; D possibly uses TRBD1 or TRBD2 (5 bases each). CDR1 and CDR2 from the germline V gene are SGHKS and YYEKEE (reference sequence). The CDR3 loop spans 15 amino acids. The germline V and J ends were trimmed by 2 bases and 1 base, with 9 bases remaining between them. CDR3 bases: TGTGCCAGCAGCTTCCGGGACCGGAACACCGGGGAGCTGTTTTTT. Translation gives CASSFRDRNTGELFF.

This clone came up a few times. This rearrangement joins TRBV6-6 to TRBJ1-5, with a possible D match to TRBD1 (6 bases). From germline, CDR1 is MNHNY and CDR2 SVGAGI (reference sequence). The V end lost 5 bases, the J end lost 5 bases, and 16 bases lay between the germline ends. This CDR3 is 15 amino acids long. The CDR3 DNA reads as TGTGCCAGCAGTCGTAGTTCAGGGGATCATCAGCCCCAGCATTTT. Protein sequence: CASSRSSGDHQPQHF.

The chain has TRBV11-3 and TRBJ1-1; D is unresolved. The CDR3 totals 14 residues. Trimming left V 1 base short and J 11 bases short, with 17 bases between. Germline values: CDR1 SGHNT, CDR2 YENEEA. The CDR3 coding sequence is TGTGCCAGCAGCTTAGGTCCAGGCGCGCTGCCGGCTTTCTTT. As protein: CASSLGPGALPAFF.

This clone was picked up a small number of times. The gene calls are TRBV7-2 and TRBJ1-1; D is unresolved. Germline V gives CDR1 SGHTA, CDR2 FQGNSA. V was pared by 7 bases and J by 1 base, with 7 bases between. The CDR3 consists of 12 residues. CDR3 nucleotides: TGTGCCAGCACAATGAAGAACACTGAAGCTTTCTTT. The encoded protein is CASTMKNTEAFF. The entire variable domain, with the rest obtained from reference TRBV7-2 and TRBJ1-1, is as follows: GAGVSQSPSNKVTEKGKDVELRCDPISGHTALYWYRQSLGQGLEFLIYFQGNSAPDKSGLPSDRFSAERTGGSVSTLTIQRTQQEDSAVYLCASTMKNTEAFFGQGTRLTVV.

This clone occurred a few times. The V and J genes are TRBV4-3 and TRBJ2-5; 7 nucleotides match TRBD1. The CDR3 consists of 16 residues. The V and J ends lost 4 bases and 5 bases, in that order; junction bases with no gene match: 13. CDR1 and CDR2 from the germline V gene are LGHNA and YSLEER. CDR3 in DNA: TGCGCCAGCAGCCGTTACAGGGGATTAAGAGGGGAGACCCAGTACTTC. Its translation: CASSRYRGLRGETQYF.

This clone was seen more than once but under ten times. The rearrangement links TRBV4-1 to TRBJ2-3, with 7 bases aligning to TRBD1. Germline V CDR1 and CDR2: MGHRA, YSYEKL. After removal of 6 bases from V and 3 bases from J, the junction contained 3 bases not matched to a gene. The length of the CDR3 is 13 residues. CDR3 DNA sequence: TGCGCCAGCAGGCGACAGGGAACAGATACGCAGTATTTT. This translates into CASRRQGTDTQYF.

The chain combines TRBV30 with TRBJ1-5; 7 bases are shared with TRBD1. Trimming cost V 5 bases and J 1 base; bases outside gene matches: 2. Germline lookup yields CDR1 GTSNPN and CDR2 SVGIG (reference sequence). The CDR3 extends over 13 amino acids. The CDR3 DNA is TGTGCCTGGGGGGGACAGAGCAATCAGCCCCAGCATTTT. Translation: CAWGGQSNQPQHF. The whole variable domain, remainder taken from reference TRBV30 and TRBJ1-5, is SQTIHQWPATLVQPVGSPLSLECTVEGTSNPNLYWYRQAAGRGLQLLFYSVGIGQISSEVPQNLSASRPQDRQFILSSKKLLLSDSGFYLCAWGGQSNQPQHFGDGTRLSIL.